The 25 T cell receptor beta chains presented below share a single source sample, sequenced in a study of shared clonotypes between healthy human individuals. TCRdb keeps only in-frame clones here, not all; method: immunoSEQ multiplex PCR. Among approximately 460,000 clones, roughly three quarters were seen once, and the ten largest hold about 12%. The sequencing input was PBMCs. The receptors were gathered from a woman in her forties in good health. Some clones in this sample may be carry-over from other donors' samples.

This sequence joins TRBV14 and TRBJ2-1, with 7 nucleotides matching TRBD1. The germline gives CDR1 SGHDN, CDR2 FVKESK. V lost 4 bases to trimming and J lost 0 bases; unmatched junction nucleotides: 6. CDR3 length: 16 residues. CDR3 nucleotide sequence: TGTGCCAGCAGCCCTGACAGGGATCCCTCCTACAATGAGCAGTTCTTC. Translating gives CASSPDRDPSYNEQFF.

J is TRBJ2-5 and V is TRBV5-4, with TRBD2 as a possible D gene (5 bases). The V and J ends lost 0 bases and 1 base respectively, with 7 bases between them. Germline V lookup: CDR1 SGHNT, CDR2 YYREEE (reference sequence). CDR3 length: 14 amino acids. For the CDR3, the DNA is TGTGCCAGCAGCTTGGCCGGACTCCAAGAGACCCAGTACTTC. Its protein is CASSLAGLQETQYF.

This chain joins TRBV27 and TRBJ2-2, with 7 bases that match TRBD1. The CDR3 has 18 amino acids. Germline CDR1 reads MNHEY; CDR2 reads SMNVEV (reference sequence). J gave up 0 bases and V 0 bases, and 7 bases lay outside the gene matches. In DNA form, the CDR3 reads TGTGCCAGCAGTTTATCATCTTTGGGACAGCCGAACACCGGGGAGCTGTTTTTT. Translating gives CASSLSSLGQPNTGELFF.

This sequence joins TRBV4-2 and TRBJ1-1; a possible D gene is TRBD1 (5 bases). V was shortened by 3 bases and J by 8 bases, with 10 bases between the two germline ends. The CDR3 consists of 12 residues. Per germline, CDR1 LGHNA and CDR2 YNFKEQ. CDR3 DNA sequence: TGTGCCAGCAGCCACGACCCAGGGGAAGCTTTCTTT. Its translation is CASSHDPGEAFF.

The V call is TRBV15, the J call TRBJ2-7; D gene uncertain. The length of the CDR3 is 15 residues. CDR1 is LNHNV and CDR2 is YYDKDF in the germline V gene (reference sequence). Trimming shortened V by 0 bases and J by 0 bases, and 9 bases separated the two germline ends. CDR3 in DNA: TGTGCCACCAGCAGAGATTTGAGGAGCTCCTACGAGCAGTACTTC. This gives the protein CATSRDLRSSYEQYF.

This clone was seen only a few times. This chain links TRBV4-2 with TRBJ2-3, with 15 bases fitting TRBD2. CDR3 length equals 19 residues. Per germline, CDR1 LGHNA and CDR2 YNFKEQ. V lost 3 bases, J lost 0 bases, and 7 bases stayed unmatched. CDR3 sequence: CASSHKGLAGGQSTDTQYF. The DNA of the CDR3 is TGTGCCAGCAGCCATAAGGGACTAGCGGGAGGACAGAGCACAGATACGCAGTATTTT.

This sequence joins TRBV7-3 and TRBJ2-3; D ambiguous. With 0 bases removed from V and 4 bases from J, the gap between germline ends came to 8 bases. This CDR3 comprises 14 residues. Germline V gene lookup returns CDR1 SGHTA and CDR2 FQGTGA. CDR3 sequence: CASSLTGSADTQYF. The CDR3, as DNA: TGTGCCAGCAGCTTAACGGGATCCGCAGATACGCAGTATTTT.

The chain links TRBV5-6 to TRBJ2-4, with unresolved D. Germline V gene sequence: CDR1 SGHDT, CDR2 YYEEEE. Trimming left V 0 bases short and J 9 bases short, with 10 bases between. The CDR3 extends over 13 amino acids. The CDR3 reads CASSLDGLGIQYF. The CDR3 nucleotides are TGTGCCAGCAGCTTGGACGGGTTGGGCATTCAGTACTTC.

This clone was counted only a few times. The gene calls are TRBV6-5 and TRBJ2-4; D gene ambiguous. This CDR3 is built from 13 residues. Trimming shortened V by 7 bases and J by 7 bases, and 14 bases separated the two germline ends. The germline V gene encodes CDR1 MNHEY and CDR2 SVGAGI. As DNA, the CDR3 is TGTGCCAGCACTCCCGAGTTCGGGAACATTCAGTACTTC. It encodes CASTPEFGNIQYF.

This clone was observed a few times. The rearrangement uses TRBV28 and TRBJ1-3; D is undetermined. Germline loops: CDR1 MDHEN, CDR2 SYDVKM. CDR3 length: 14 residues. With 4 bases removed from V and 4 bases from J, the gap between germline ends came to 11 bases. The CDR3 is CASSSPFVGNTIYF. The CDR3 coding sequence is TGTGCCAGCAGTTCCCCCTTTGTGGGAAACACCATATATTTT.

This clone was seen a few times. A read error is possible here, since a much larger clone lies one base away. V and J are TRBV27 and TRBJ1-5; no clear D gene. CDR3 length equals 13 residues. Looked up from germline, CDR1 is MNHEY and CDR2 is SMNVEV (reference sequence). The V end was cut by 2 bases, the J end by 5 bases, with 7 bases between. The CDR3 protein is CASSLAWDQPQHF. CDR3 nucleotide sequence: TGTGCCAGCAGTTTAGCGTGGGATCAGCCCCAGCATTTT.

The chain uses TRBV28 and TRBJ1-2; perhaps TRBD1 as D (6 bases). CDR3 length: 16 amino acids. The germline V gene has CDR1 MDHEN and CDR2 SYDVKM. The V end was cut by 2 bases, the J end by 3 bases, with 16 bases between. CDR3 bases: TGTGCCAGCAGTTTAATAGGGCGGGGGGCGGACTATGGCTACACCTTC. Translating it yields CASSLIGRGADYGYTF.

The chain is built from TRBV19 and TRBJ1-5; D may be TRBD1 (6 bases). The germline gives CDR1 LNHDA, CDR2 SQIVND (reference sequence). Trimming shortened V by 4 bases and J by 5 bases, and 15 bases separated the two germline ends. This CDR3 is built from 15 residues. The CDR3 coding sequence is TGTGCCAGTAGTAACCGGGACAAGTGGGATCAGCCCCAGCATTTT. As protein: CASSNRDKWDQPQHF.

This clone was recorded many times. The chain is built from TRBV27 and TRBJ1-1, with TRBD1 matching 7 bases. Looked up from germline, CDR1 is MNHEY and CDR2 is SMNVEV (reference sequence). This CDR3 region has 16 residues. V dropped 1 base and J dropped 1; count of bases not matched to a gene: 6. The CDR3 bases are TGTGCCAGCAGTTTATATGAGGGGGCCGGGAACACTGAAGCTTTCTTT. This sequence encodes CASSLYEGAGNTEAFF.

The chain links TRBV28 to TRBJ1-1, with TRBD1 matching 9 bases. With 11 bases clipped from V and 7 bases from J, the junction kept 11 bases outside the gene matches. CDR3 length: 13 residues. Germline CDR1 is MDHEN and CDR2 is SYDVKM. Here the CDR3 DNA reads TGTGCCGGAGGGACAGGGAGCCGACGTGAAGCTTTCTTT. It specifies CAGGTGSRREAFF.

The CDR3 region has the DNA TGTGCCAGCAGCCCCCGGGGGCAGGGTTGGTCTTTCTTT. Amino acid sequence: CASSPRGQGWSFF. This chain joins TRBV5-4 and TRBJ1-1, with D perhaps TRBD1 (6 bases). Germline CDR1 reads SGHNT; CDR2 reads YYREEE (reference sequence). Trimming removed 4 bases from V and 12 bases from J, with 19 bases in between. CDR3 size: 13 residues.

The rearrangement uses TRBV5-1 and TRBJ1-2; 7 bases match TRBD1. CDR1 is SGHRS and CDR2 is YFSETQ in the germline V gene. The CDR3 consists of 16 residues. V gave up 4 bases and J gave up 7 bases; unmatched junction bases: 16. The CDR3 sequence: CASSMVKLQGIGGYTF. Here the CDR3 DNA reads TGCGCCAGCAGCATGGTCAAATTACAGGGGATAGGTGGCTACACCTTC.

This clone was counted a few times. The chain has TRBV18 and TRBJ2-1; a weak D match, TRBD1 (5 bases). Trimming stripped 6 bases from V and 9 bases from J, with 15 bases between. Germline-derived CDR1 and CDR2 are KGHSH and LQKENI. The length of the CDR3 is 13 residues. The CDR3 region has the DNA TGTGCCAGCTCTCTGGACACAGGCGGTGAGCAGTTCTTC. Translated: CASSLDTGGEQFF.

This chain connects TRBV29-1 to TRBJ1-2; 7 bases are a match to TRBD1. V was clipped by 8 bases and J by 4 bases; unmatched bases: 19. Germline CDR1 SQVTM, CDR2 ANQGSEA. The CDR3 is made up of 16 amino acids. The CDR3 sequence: CSSVLRDSLGLYGYTF. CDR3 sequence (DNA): TGCAGCTCTGTGTTGCGGGACAGCCTCGGCCTCTATGGCTACACCTTC.

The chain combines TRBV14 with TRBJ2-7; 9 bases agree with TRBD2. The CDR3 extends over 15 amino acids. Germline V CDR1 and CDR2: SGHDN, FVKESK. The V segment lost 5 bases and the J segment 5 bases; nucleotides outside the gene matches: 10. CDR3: CASSNPSGVRHEQYF. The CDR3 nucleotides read TGTGCCAGCAGCAACCCTAGCGGGGTGCGCCACGAGCAGTACTTC.

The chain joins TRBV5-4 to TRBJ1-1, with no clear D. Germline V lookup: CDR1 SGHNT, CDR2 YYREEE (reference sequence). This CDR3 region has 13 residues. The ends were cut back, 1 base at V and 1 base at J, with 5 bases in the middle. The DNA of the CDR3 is TGTGCCAGCAGCTTGAAGACGAACACTGAAGCTTTCTTT. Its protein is CASSLKTNTEAFF.

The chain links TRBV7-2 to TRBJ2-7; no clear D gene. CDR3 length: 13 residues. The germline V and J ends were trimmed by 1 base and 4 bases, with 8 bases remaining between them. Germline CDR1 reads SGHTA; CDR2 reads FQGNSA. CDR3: CASSLGRFYEQYF. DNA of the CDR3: TGTGCCAGCAGCTTAGGCAGGTTTTACGAGCAGTACTTC. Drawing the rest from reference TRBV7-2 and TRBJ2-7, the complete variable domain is GAGVSQSPSNKVTEKGKDVELRCDPISGHTALYWYRQSLGQGLEFLIYFQGNSAPDKSGLPSDRFSAERTGGSVSTLTIQRTQQEDSAVYLCASSLGRFYEQYFGPGTRLTVT.

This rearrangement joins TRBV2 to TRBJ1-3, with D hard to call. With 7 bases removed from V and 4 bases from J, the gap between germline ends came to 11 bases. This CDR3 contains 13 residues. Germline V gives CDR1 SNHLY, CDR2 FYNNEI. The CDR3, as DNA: TGTGCCAGCAAGCGTTCGGACGGAAACACCATATATTTT. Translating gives CASKRSDGNTIYF. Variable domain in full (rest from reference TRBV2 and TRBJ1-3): EPEVTQTPSHQVTQMGQEVILRCVPISNHLYFYWYRQILGQKVEFLVSFYNNEISEKSEIFDDQFSVERPDGSNFTLKIRSTKLEDSAMYFCASKRSDGNTIYFGEGSWLTVV.

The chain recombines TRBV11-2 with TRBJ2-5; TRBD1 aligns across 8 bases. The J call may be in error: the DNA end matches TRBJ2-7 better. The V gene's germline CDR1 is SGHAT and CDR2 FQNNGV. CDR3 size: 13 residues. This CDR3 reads CASSRDRRVEQYF. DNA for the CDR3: TGTGCCAGCAGCCGGGACAGGCGGGTCGAGCAGTACTTC.

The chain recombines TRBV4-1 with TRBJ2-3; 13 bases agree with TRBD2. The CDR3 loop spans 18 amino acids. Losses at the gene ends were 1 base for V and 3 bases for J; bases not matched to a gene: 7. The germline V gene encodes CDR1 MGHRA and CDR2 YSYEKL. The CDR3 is CASSQGAWTSGRTDTQYF. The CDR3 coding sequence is TGCGCCAGCAGCCAAGGCGCTTGGACTAGCGGGAGAACAGATACGCAGTATTTT.